This record covers a single T cell receptor (beta chain). The target of this receptor is not known. No base qualities exist here, and no much larger clone lies one base off it. The sample is drawn from a study of T cell clones after liver transplantation (dated by TCRdb to the late 2010s). Broadly, across the study: The samples were obtained from ITN030ST, a randomized trial that attempted immunosuppression withdrawal within 2 years after liver transplantation. The study cohort included 8 liver transplant recipients, of whom 3 were classified as tolerant and 5 as non-tolerant. Subjects received no induction therapy and standard immunosuppression until randomization at 12-24 months post-transplant. Blood samples were collected pre-transplant, then pre-randomization ahead of withdrawal, and finally post-randomization once withdrawal had either been completed or failed. Donor-reactive T cell clones were identified by TCRbeta sequencing following a pre-transplant mixed lymphocyte reaction and were subsequently tracked in post-transplant blood. Tolerance was defined as complete withdrawal of immunosuppression for at least one year without a rise in liver enzymes beyond twice the upper limit of normal. As an antigen-independent comparator for donor-reactive sequences, third party-reactive TCRbeta sequences were also identified from pre-transplant MLRs. Three of the eight recipients were HCV-positive; the others were transplanted for non-autoimmune, non-viral indications. The research as a whole found: In most of the 8 subjects, regardless of tolerance or HCV status, circulating donor-reactive CD4 TCRbeta sequences dropped significantly post-transplant. In two subjects, low numbers of available donor cells limited the measurable donor-reactive repertoire. A greater decline was seen for donor-reactive sequences than for third party-reactive sequences, suggesting partial antigen-specific deletion unrelated to withdrawal success. When repertoire turnover was accounted for, significantly reduced detection of donor-reactive sequences was found in 7 of 8 subjects for CD4 and in 8 of 8 subjects for CD8. The conclusions were considered preliminary, being limited by small, heterogeneous patient numbers and non-standardized post-transplant time points. Without allograft tissue specimens, donor-reactive T cells may have migrated into the graft rather than being deleted.

High-throughput TCRbeta CDR3 sequencing of frozen genomic DNA was performed by immunoSEQ, with PCR amplification, mapping, bias correction and internal controls included. The paper's processing steps were these. Only productive rearrangements were retained, and each unique TCRbeta sequence was defined by its CDR3 nucleotide sequence together with its V and J gene. Donor-reactive sequences required at least 5-fold expansion in CFSE-low cells versus unstimulated pre-transplant cells and at least 0.01% frequency. To ensure at least 90% detection power, minimum frequency thresholds were set for each subject based on that subject's lowest-template unstimulated sample. Jensen-Shannon divergence between the top 1000 TCRbeta sequences post-transplant and pre-transplant was used to measure repertoire turnover. Two-sided Fisher's exact tests were used to test for changes in how often donor-reactive sequences were detected. TCRdb holds this immuneACCESS table with in-frame rearrangements only. Some clones are missing; in checked studies, unresolved V genes explain under half, and the rest has no known cause. From that table come the V and J calls and clone size; the DNA was used to work out D and trimming. A total of roughly 55,000 clones appear in this sample, over 55% of them only once. About 10% of the sample is held by the ten biggest clonotypes.

Thawed unstimulated PBMCs were stained for CD3, CD4 and CD8 and FACS-sorted into CD3+CD4+ and CD3+CD8+ populations. All 8 studied subjects were randomized to withdrawal of immunosuppression. Genomic DNA was isolated with the Qiagen DNeasy Blood and Tissue Kit. The junction shows trimming of 6 bases on V and 2 bases on J, and the gene matches do not reach 9 bases of it. Sequences MNHEY (CDR1) and SMNVEV (CDR2) are obtained from the germline V gene (reference sequence). The cysteine opens and the phenylalanine closes a CDR3 of 16 amino acids. CDR3 DNA only is kept here, 48 bases in frame from base 1. The starting material was CD4+ T cells from blood, obtained less than 70 months after liver transplant. The source of this sequence is a human patient who received a liver transplant. Some T cells may be donor cells from the graft after a transplant. The rearranged segments are TRBV27 and TRBJ1-5, and TRBD1 aligns with 8 junction nucleotides. The CDR3 region: CASRKGQGSGNQPQHF. The DNA sequence follows: TGTGCCAGCAGGAAAGGACAGGGAAGTGGCAATCAGCCCCAGCATTTT.